This TCR beta chain originates from a study of post-analysis software for immune sequencing data. The overall study: The disease courses covered relapsing-remitting, secondary progressive and progressive-relapsing multiple sclerosis.

Trimming left V 1 base short and J 2 bases short, with 11 bases between. The CDR3 extends over 15 amino acids. Germline CDR1 is LNHNV and CDR2 is YYDKDF (reference sequence). cDNA libraries for TCR beta contained unique molecular identifiers. TCRdb re-called the PCR reads through MiXCR, storing one row per CDR3 protein. Among 750,000 to 900,000 distinct CDR3 sequences listed, roughly 50% were seen once. To note about this clonotype: Antigen specificity is unknown.

Study-wide results and caveats: Five or six TRBV segments, TRBV5-6, TRBV5-1 and TRBV20-1 among them, were found more frequent in patients than controls. Clustering by F measure revealed strong co-clustering among samples prepared together in one batch. Normalized Chao1 diversity was significantly lower in multiple sclerosis patients than in controls.

This rearrangement joins TRBV15 to TRBJ2-5, with D perhaps matching TRBD2 (5 bases). The sequence derives from a girl under 18 with multiple sclerosis. Sequencing input: blood. The CDR3 protein is CATSRVGSGQETQYF. The CDR3 region has the DNA TGTGCCACCAGCAGAGTGGGGTCGGGGCAAGAGACCCAGTACTTC.